The 7 T cell receptor beta chains in this list originate from one sample, sequenced in a study of T-cell reconstitution after alpha-beta-depleted transplantation in children. Unique molecular identifiers were used in preparing the TCRbeta library. TCRdb recomputed calls from the PCR reads with MiXCR, one row per CDR3 protein. The data show about 230,000 distinct CDR3 sequences, around 13% seen once. Sample: PBMCs from the stem cell graft donor, taken from the stem cell graft. The source of these receptors is a human donor who donated a stem cell graft to a child with acute lymphoblastic leukemia.

This clonotype was seen repeatedly, ten times or more. The genes are TRBV5-4 and TRBJ2-1, with 8 bases fitting TRBD1. This CDR3 has 16 residues. In germline, CDR1 is SGHNT, CDR2 YYREEE (reference sequence). V was pared by 3 bases and J by 6 bases, with 11 bases of the junction left unmatched. Here the CDR3 reads CASSWDGQGVSNEQFF. The CDR3 DNA reads TGTGCCAGCAGCTGGGATGGACAGGGAGTCTCCAATGAGCAGTTCTTC.

This rearrangement joins TRBV6-6 to TRBJ1-1; D is uncertain. V was trimmed by 0 bases and J by 7 bases, leaving 9 bases between them. The germline V gene encodes CDR1 MNHNY and CDR2 SVGAGI (reference sequence). The CDR3 extends over 13 amino acids. CDR3 residues: CASSYSITGEAFF. The CDR3 nucleotides read TGTGCCAGCAGTTACTCGATCACCGGTGAAGCTTTCTTT.

This clonotype was counted ten times or more. The rearrangement links TRBV18 to TRBJ1-4, with D hard to call. The V end was cut by 2 bases, the J end by 4 bases, with 5 bases between. The CDR3 is 13 amino acids. CDR1 is KGHSH and CDR2 is LQKENI in the germline V gene. In DNA, the CDR3 is TGTGCCAGCTCACCAGGGCTTAATGAAAAACTGTTTTTT. Translation: CASSPGLNEKLFF.

This clonotype has a count of ten or more. V and J are TRBV7-9 and TRBJ1-4, with TRBD1 as a possible D gene (6 bases). The CDR3 is 12 residues long. V lost 8 bases to trimming and J lost 10 bases, with 14 bases between them. Germline values: CDR1 SEHNR, CDR2 FQNEAQ (reference sequence). Here the CDR3 DNA reads TGTGCCAGCGCAGGGGACGTAGGAAAACTGTTTTTT. Encoded protein: CASAGDVGKLFF.

This clonotype was seen ten or more times. The V gene is TRBV20-1, the J gene TRBJ2-3, with 7 nucleotides matching TRBD2. V lost 1 base to trimming and J lost 5 bases; unmatched junction nucleotides: 3. This CDR3 comprises 13 residues. In germline, CDR1 is DFQATT, CDR2 SNEGSKA (reference sequence). This CDR3 is CSARGAGEDTQYF. DNA for the CDR3: TGCAGTGCTAGAGGGGCGGGAGAAGATACGCAGTATTTT.

This clonotype was counted many times. The rearrangement uses TRBV29-1 and TRBJ2-7; no clear D. Germline V gene sequence: CDR1 SQVTM, CDR2 ANQGSEA. V was clipped by 6 bases and J by 0 bases, with 18 bases between them. This CDR3 contains 15 residues. CDR3 sequence: CSVSVHGRNSYEQYF. In nucleotides, the CDR3 is TGCAGCGTCTCGGTCCACGGTCGAAACTCCTACGAGCAGTACTTC.

In this sample, this clonotype turned up many times. The chain combines TRBV27 with TRBJ2-3, with a tentative D call TRBD1 (5 bases). Germline CDR1 is MNHEY and CDR2 is SMNVEV (reference sequence). The length of the CDR3 is 14 residues. The V and J ends lost 6 bases and 1 base respectively, with 11 bases between them. The CDR3 sequence is CASRGADRTDTQYF. The CDR3, as DNA: TGTGCCAGCAGAGGGGCAGACCGCACAGATACGCAGTATTTT.